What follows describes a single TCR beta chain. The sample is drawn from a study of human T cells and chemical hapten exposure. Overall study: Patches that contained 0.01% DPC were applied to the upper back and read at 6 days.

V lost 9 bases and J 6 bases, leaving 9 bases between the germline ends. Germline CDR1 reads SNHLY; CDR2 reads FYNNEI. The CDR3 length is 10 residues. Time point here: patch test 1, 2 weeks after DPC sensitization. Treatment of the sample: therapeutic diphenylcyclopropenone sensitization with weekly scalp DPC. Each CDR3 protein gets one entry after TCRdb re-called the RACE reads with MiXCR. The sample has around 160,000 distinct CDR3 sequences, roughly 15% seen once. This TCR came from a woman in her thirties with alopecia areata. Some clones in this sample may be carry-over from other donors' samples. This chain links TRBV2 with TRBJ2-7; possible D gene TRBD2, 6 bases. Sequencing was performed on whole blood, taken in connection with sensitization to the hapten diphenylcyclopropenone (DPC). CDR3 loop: CASWRGEQYF. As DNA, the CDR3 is TGTGCCAGTTGGCGGGGCGAGCAGTACTTC.